Sequencing of this T cell receptor (beta chain) was carried out in a study of PD-1 blockade in classical Hodgkin lymphoma. Study conclusions and caveats: While CD8+ TCR diversity did not rise significantly by C4D1, CD4+ TCR diversity did. Before treatment, TCR diversity in newly diagnosed patients was reportedly lower than in healthy donors. Patients who began taking nivolumab under 1 year after ASCT were left out.

The CDR3 consists of 13 residues. The germline gives CDR1 SGDLS, CDR2 YYNGEE. Trimming took off 4 bases at V and 5 bases at J, with 9 bases between the two ends. Each patient experienced a relapse that followed autologous stem cell transplantation, and brentuximab vedotin exposure varied. TCRdb's copy holds only in-frame clones and misses some; the assay was immunoSEQ multiplex PCR. Found here are 150,000 or so clones, under 85% of them singletons; the top ten hold 7.5% to 10%. Turning to this clone: What it binds is not known.

This receptor was taken from a human donor with classical Hodgkin lymphoma. The sequencing used peripheral blood mononuclear cells (PBMCs), collected before the second cycle of nivolumab. The chain joins TRBV9 to TRBJ1-4; D is undetermined. The CDR3 reads CASSPGGNEKLFF. The CDR3, as DNA: TGTGCCAGCAGCCCCGGCGGGAATGAAAAACTGTTTTTT.